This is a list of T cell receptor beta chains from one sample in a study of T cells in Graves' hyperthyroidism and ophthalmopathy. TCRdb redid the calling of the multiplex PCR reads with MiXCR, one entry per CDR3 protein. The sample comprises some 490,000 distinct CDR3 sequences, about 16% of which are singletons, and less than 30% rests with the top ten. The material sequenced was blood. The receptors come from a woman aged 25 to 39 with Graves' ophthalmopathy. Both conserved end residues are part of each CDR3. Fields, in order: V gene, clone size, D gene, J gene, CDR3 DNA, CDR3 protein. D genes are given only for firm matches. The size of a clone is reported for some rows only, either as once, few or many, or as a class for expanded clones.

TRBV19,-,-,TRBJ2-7,TGTGCCAGTAGTATCTCGACCGGGAACGAGCAGTACTTC,CASSISTGNEQYF
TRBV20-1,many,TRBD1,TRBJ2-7,TGCAGTGCTAGAGATCCCCTAGGACAGGGGTACGAGCAGTACTTC,CSARDPLGQGYEQYF
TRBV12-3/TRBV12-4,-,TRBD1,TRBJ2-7,TGTGCCAGCAGTAATCCGGGACAGGGGGCATGGGAGCAGTACTTC,CASSNPGQGAWEQYF
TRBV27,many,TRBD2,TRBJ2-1,TGTGCCAGCAGTTCACCTAGGACTAGCGGGAACTACAATGAGCAGTTCTTC,CASSSPRTSGNYNEQFF
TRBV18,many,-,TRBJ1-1,TGTGCCAGCTCACCAAGGGGGGGCCCGAACACTGAAGCTTTCTTT,CASSPRGGPNTEAFF
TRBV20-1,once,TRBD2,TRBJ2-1,TGCAGTGCTGCCGGGACTAGCGGTTACAATGAGCAGTTCTTC,CSAAGTSGYNEQFF
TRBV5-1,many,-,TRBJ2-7,TGCGCCAGCAGCTTGGCGCGAAAGGTTGGGTCCTACGAGCAGTACTTC,CASSLARKVGSYEQYF
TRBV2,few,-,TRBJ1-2,TGTGCCAGCACCCTCGGGGTAGGGGCCTATGGCTACACCTTC,CASTLGVGAYGYTF
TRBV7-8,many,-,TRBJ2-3,TGTGCCAGCAGCCTAGGGACCTTGGGAGATACGCAGTATTTT,CASSLGTLGDTQYF
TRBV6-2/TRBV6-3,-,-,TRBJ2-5,TGTGCCAGCAGCTCTCTAGTTGGGGTAGAGACCCAGTACTTC,CASSSLVGVETQYF
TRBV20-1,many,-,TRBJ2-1,TGCAGTGCTAGAGAAAGCCGGAGAACCTACAATGAGCAGTTCTTC,CSARESRRTYNEQFF
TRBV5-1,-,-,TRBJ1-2,TGCGCCAGCAGCCCCCGGACAGAAAACTATGGCTACACCTTC,CASSPRTENYGYTF
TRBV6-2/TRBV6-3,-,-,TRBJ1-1,TGTGCCAGCATAAGAACAGGAGGGGGATACGCGAACACTGAAGCTTTCTTT,CASIRTGGGYANTEAFF
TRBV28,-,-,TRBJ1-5,TGTGCCAGCAGACCACTCGACAGAAATCAGCCCCAGCATTTT,CASRPLDRNQPQHF
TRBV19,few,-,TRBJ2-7,TGTGCCAGTGGAGCCGGTAGCTCCTACGAGCAGTACTTC,CASGAGSSYEQYF
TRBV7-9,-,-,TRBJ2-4,TGTGCCAGCACCAACTCCCGGGTAGCCAAAAACATTCAGTACTTC,CASTNSRVAKNIQYF
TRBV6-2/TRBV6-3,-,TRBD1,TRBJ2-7,TGTGCCAGCAGTTACCAGGGGGTTGGGTACGAGCAGTACTTC,CASSYQGVGYEQYF
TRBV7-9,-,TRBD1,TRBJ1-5,TGTGCCAGCAGCCCAACCGGGACAGGGGCAGGGAGCAATCAGCCCCAGCATTTT,CASSPTGTGAGSNQPQHF
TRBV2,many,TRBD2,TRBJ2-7,TGTGCCAGCAGTAGAGCGGGAGGGGTCTACGAGCAGTACTTC,CASSRAGGVYEQYF
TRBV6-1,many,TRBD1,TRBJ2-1,TGTGCCAGCAGGGGGACAGGCGGATCCAATGAGCAGTTCTTC,CASRGTGGSNEQFF
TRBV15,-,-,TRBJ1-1,TGTGCCACCAGCAGAGTGGGTCTCGACGGGGAAGCTTTCTTT,CATSRVGLDGEAFF
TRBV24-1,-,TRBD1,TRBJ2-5,TGTGCCACCCCGACAGGGATACAAGAGACCCAGTACTTC,CATPTGIQETQYF
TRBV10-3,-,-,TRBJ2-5,TGTGCCATCAGTGACGGGCCGCTGGCCCAAGAGACCCAGTACTTC,CAISDGPLAQETQYF
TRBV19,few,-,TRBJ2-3,TGTGCCACCACAACTGGGTTGACAGATACGCAGTATTTT,CATTTGLTDTQYF
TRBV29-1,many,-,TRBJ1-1,TGCAGCGTGGTGACCGAAGGCACTGAAGCTTTCTTT,CSVVTEGTEAFF
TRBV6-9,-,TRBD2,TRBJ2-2,TGTGCCAGCAGTTATTTTCCCCTAGCGGGATTAAACACCGGGGAGCTGTTTTTT,CASSYFPLAGLNTGELFF
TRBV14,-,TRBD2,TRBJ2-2,TGTGCCAGCAGCCTTAATAGCGGGAGTAGAGCGGGGGAGCTGTTTTTT,CASSLNSGSRAGELFF
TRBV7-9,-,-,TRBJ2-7,TGTGTCAGCAGCTCGACGCCTCCAGGGGACTACGAGCAGTACTTC,CVSSSTPPGDYEQYF
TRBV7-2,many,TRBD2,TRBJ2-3,TGTGCCAGCAGCTCACTAGGCCTTACTAGCGGGTCCACAGATACGCAGTATTTT,CASSSLGLTSGSTDTQYF
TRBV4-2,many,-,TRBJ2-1,TGTGCCAGCAGCCCCACCCTCGGAACTGAGCAGTTCTTC,CASSPTLGTEQFF
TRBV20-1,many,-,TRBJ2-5,TGCAGTGCTCGAAGGAGTTCCCAAGAGACCCAGTACTTC,CSARRSSQETQYF
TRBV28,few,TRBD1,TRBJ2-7,TGTGCCAGCAGAACCCGGGACAGACTCTCCTACGAGCAGTACTTC,CASRTRDRLSYEQYF
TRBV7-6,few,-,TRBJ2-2,TGTGCCAGCAGCTTAGATCGAGGGACACCTCGGAACGGGGAGCTGTTTTTT,CASSLDRGTPRNGELFF
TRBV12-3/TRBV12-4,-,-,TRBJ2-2,TGTGCCAGCAGTTATGGGGGGCCCGGGGAGCTGTTTTTT,CASSYGGPGELFF
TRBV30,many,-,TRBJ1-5,TGTGCCTGGGGTGGGGGCAGTACCAATCAGCCCCAGCATTTT,CAWGGGSTNQPQHF
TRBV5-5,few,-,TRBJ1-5,TGTGCCAGCAGCCCCTATGCGGGGCCCCAGCATTTT,CASSPYAGPQHF
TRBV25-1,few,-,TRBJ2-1,TGTGCCAGCAGTGAACCGGGAATCGTCAATGAGCAGTTCTTC,CASSEPGIVNEQFF
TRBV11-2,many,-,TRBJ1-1,TGTGCCAGCAGCCCCGGTAAGAACGTCCTACCCATGAACACTGAAGCTTTCTTT,CASSPGKNVLPMNTEAFF
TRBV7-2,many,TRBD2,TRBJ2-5,TGTGCCAGCAGCCATGGGACTAGCGGGAGAGCCAGGGGGGAGACCCAGTACTTC,CASSHGTSGRARGETQYF
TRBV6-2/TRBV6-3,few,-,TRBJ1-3,TGTGCCAGCAGTTACTCGACTTCCTCTGGAAACACCATATATTTT,CASSYSTSSGNTIYF
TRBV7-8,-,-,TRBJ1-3,TGTGCCAGCAGCTTAGGGAGATTTAGCTCTGGAAACACCATATATTTT,CASSLGRFSSGNTIYF
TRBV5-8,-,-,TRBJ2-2,TGTGCCAGCAGCTTGTTGTGGCAGCCGCCAGACACCGGGGAGCTGTTTTTT,CASSLLWQPPDTGELFF
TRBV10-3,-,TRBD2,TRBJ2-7,TGTGCCATCAGTGAGTATCCCCTAGGCGTGACTAGCGGGGCCTACGAGCAGTACTTC,CAISEYPLGVTSGAYEQYF
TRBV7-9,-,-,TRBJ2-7,TGTGCCAGCAGATCTACCGGAGGGGGCTGGTGGGACGAGCAGTACTTC,CASRSTGGGWWDEQYF
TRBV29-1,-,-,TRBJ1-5,TGCAGCGTTGGGGGCGTCGGTCAGCCCCAGCATTTT,CSVGGVGQPQHF
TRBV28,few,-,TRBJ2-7,TGTGCCAGCAGTTCCCACGCAGCTCCCTACGAGCAGTACTTC,CASSSHAAPYEQYF
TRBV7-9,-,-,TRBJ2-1,TGTGCCAGCAGCTTAGACCAGGGCCATGAGCAGTTCTTC,CASSLDQGHEQFF
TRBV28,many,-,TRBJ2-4,TGTGCCAGCAGTCCAGGGGAGGCCAAAAACATTCAGTACTTC,CASSPGEAKNIQYF
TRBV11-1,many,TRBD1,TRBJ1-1,TGTGCCAGCAGCTCGATACAGGGGGACACTGAAGCTTTCTTT,CASSSIQGDTEAFF
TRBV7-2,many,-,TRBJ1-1,TGTGCCAGCAGGGCAGGGTTCATGAACACTGAAGCTTTCTTT,CASRAGFMNTEAFF
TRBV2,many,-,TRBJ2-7,TGTGCCAGCAGACCAACACAGGGCTATAACCTAGAGCAGTACTTC,CASRPTQGYNLEQYF
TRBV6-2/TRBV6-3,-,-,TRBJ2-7,TGTGCCAGCAGTTACTCGATTACCCCGGCCTACGAGCAGTACTTC,CASSYSITPAYEQYF
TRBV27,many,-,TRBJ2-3,TGTGCCAGCAGGCTCCGGACAGGCACAGATACGCAGTATTTT,CASRLRTGTDTQYF
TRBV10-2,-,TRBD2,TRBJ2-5,TGCGCCAGCAGTACCGGGACTAGCGGGAAAGAGACCCAGTACTTC,CASSTGTSGKETQYF
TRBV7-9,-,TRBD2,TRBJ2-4,TGTGCCAGCAGCTCTACCGGGGGGACCAAAAACATTCAGTACTTC,CASSSTGGTKNIQYF
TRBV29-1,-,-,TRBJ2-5,TGCAGCGTCCCGTCCCCTCGTGGCGGCCAAGAGACCCAGTACTTC,CSVPSPRGGQETQYF
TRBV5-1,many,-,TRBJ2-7,TGCGCCAGCAGCTCCTCGTCGGGGGCCTACGAGCAGTACTTC,CASSSSSGAYEQYF
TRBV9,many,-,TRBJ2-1,TGTGCCAGCAGCGTAGATGGTCCTAGGGGAAACAATGAGCAGTTCTTC,CASSVDGPRGNNEQFF
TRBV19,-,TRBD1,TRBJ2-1,TGTGCCAGTAGTATAGATGAACAGGGGAGCTCCTACAATGAGCAGTTCTTC,CASSIDEQGSSYNEQFF